This T cell receptor (beta chain) was profiled in a study of blood T cell repertoires in COVID-19. The overall study: In each case, the material was cDNA or gDNA derived from T cells, B-cell-depleted T cells, or PBMCs.

Recruitment covered about 26 US areas and drew participants whose ages spanned roughly 18 to 100 years. This CDR3 comprises 14 residues. Germline loops: CDR1 SGHNT, CDR2 YENEEA. Trimming took 5 bases from V and 5 from J, leaving 16 bases between them. In the original analysis: By means of reference gene primer amplification, nucleated cell counts were estimated. Profiled with immunoSEQ multiplex PCR; TCRdb holds only in-frame clones, not every one. The V and J calls and clone size were taken over from that table, and D and trimming were inferred from the DNA. Of about 220,000 clones listed, more than 80% were seen once; the top ten hold about 4%.

This TCR came from a woman aged 40 to 50 with acute COVID-19. This chain joins TRBV11-3 and TRBJ2-7, with D possibly TRBD2 on 5 matching bases. What was sequenced was PBMCs or T cells enriched from blood (not recorded which). In DNA form, the CDR3 reads TGTGCCAGCAGCCTGGGGTCGGGGTTTGACGAGCAGTACTTC. Its protein is CASSLGSGFDEQYF.